Listed below are T cell receptor beta chains from one sample, sequenced in a study of T-cell memory formation after mild COVID-19. TCRdb re-called the 5' RACE reads with MiXCR, one entry per CDR3 protein. The data contain hundreds of thousands of distinct CDR3 sequences, just over 20% of them singletons. Sequenced sample: PBMCs or a T cell subset sorted from them (not recorded which). All receptors derive from an adult woman who had mild COVID-19 (a few samples of this study predate the infection). Cell type and time point are not known. Each CDR3 is given without its conserved first and last residue. Each record gives: V gene, J gene, CDR3 protein.

TRBV24-1	TRBJ1-4	ASLILGRGTNEKLF
TRBV18	TRBJ2-6	ASSPRPSSGANVLT
TRBV5-6	TRBJ2-1	ASSLGWSGLAGRYNEQF
TRBV30	TRBJ1-1	AWSVLQGRTEAF
TRBV5-1	TRBJ1-1	ASSLGTNNAEAF
TRBV6-6	TRBJ1-2	ASSSTGDLYGYT
TRBV2	TRBJ1-2	ASSVTGAAGYT
TRBV20-1	TRBJ2-5	SARRAAMGETQY
TRBV20-1	TRBJ2-7	SANPGGTYEQY
TRBV20-1	TRBJ2-7	SARGSRSSFYEQY
TRBV24-1	TRBJ2-3	ATSDPGGQGYTDTQY
TRBV7-8	TRBJ1-6	ASSLRRHSPLH
TRBV3-1	TRBJ2-5	ASSQGGPSGVLGETQY
TRBV7-8	TRBJ2-7	ASSLPGPSGAYEQY
TRBV30	TRBJ1-2	AWGLVGYT
TRBV29-1	TRBJ2-1	SGRDGNEQF
TRBV3-1	TRBJ1-4	ASSPGDLATNEKLF
TRBV11-2	TRBJ2-5	ASSLRGSGAQETQY
TRBV19	TRBJ1-4	ASSIPRDDEKLF
TRBV15	TRBJ2-2	ATSGDPLGFRTGELF
TRBV4-3	TRBJ1-1	ASSEDRVGWAEAF
TRBV7-6	TRBJ2-1	ASSRGQSYNEQF
TRBV20-1	TRBJ1-2	SANRGQGASYGYT
TRBV5-1	TRBJ2-7	ASSLGQGNEQY
TRBV7-8	TRBJ2-2	ASGHSEGNTGELF
TRBV7-2	TRBJ2-2	ASSLGALGGAGELF
TRBV7-2	TRBJ2-1	ASSFLAGGDYNEQF
TRBV19	TRBJ2-3	ASKFGVSTDTQY
TRBV9	TRBJ2-7	ASSVASGGPYEQY
TRBV7-2	TRBJ2-4	ASSLTPYGGPAKNIQY
TRBV2	TRBJ2-7	ASSSGVHRQY
TRBV7-2	TRBJ2-7	ASSFSGVGYEQY
TRBV4-1	TRBJ1-5	ASSQEGGTAPLQPQH
TRBV29-1	TRBJ1-2	SGRTGDYGYT
TRBV5-1	TRBJ1-4	ASRNSISTNEKLF
TRBV12-3/TRBV12-4	TRBJ2-7	ASSPLNGVTYEQY
TRBV7-2	TRBJ2-7	ASSYPGLVGEQY
TRBV18	TRBJ1-1	ASSPEQGRNTEAF
TRBV29-1	TRBJ1-1	SVRRSGQGNVKNTEAF
TRBV24-1	TRBJ1-1	ATAQGSEAF
TRBV19	TRBJ2-7	ASGTSYEQY
TRBV18	TRBJ2-1	ASSGPVYNEQF
TRBV7-8	TRBJ2-1	ASSLTSLDSYNEQF
TRBV4-3	TRBJ2-1	ASSPAAGASYNEQF
TRBV25-1	TRBJ1-6	ASSAGVEFNSPLH
TRBV12-3/TRBV12-4	TRBJ1-2	ASSPSRSSVPSYT
TRBV7-2	TRBJ1-6	ASSLGQGKNSPLH